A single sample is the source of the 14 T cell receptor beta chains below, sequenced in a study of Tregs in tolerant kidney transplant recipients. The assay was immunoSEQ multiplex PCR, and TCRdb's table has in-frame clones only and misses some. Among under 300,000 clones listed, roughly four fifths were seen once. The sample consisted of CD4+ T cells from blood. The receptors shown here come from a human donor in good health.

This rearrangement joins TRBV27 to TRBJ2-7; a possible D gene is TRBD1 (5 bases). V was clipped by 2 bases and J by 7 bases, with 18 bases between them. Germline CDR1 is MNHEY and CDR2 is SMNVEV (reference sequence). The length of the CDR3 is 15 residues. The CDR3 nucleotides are TGTGCCAGCAGTTTACTTGGCAGGGAAGTGCGGGAGCAGTACTTC. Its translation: CASSLLGREVREQYF.

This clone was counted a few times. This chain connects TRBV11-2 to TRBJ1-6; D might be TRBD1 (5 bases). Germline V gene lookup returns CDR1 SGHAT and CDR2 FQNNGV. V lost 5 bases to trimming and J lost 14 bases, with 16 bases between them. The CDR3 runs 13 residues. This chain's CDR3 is CASSLRGWGTLHF. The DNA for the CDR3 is TGTGCCAGCAGCCTCCGGGGGTGGGGAACCCTCCACTTT.

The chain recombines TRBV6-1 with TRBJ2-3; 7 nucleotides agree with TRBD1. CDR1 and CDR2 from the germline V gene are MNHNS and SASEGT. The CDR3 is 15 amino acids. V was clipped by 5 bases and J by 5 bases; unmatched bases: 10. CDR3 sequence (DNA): TGTGCCAGCAGTCCACGAACAGGGGCGGGAGATACGCAGTATTTT. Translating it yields CASSPRTGAGDTQYF.

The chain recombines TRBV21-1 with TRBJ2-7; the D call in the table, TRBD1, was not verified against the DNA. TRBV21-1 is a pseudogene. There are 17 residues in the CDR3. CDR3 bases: TGTGCCAGCAGCAAGGGAAGGATCACAGGGGTTCCCTACGAGCAGTACTTC. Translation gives CASSKGRITGVPYEQYF.

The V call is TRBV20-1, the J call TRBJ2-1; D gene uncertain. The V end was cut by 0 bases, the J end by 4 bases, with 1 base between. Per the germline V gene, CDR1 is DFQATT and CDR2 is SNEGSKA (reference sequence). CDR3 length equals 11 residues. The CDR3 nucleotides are TGCAGTGCTAGAGAATACAATGAGCAGTTCTTC. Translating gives CSAREYNEQFF.

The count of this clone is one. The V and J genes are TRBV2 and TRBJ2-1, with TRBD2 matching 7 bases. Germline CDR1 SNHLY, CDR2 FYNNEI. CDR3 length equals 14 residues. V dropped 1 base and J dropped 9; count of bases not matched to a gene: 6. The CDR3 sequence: CASSEELARGEQFF. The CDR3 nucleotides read TGTGCCAGCAGTGAAGAACTAGCGAGGGGTGAGCAGTTCTTC.

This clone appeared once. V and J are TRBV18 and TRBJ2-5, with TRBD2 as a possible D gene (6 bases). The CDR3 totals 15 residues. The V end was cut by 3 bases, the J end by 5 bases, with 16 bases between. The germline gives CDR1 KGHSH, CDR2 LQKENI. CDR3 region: CASSPGGLEVETQYF. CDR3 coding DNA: TGTGCCAGCTCACCGGGGGGACTTGAAGTTGAGACCCAGTACTTC. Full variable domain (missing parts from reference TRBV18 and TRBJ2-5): NAGVMQNPRHLVRRRGQEARLRCSPMKGHSHVYWYRQLPEEGLKFMVYLQKENIIDESGMPKERFSAEFPKEGPSILRIQQVVRGDSAAYFCASSPGGLEVETQYFGPGTRLLVL.

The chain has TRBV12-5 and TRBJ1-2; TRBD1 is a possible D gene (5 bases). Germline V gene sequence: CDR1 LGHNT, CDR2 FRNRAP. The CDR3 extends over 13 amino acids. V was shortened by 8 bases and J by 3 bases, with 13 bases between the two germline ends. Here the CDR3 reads CASTRDWYYGYTF. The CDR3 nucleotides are TGTGCTAGTACCCGGGACTGGTACTATGGCTACACCTTC.

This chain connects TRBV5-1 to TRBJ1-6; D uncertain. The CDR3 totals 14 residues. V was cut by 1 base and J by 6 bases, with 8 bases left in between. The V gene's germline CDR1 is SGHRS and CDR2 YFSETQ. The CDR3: CASSLSQLNSPLHF. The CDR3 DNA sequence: TGCGCCAGCAGCTTGAGCCAGCTTAATTCACCCCTCCACTTT.

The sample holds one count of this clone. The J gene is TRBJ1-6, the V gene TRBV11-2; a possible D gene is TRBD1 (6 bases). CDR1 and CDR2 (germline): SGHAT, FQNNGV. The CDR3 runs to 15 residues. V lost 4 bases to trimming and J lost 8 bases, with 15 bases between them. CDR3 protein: CASSSDTGQYSPLHF. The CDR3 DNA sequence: TGTGCCAGCAGCTCGGATACTGGACAGTATTCACCCCTCCACTTT.

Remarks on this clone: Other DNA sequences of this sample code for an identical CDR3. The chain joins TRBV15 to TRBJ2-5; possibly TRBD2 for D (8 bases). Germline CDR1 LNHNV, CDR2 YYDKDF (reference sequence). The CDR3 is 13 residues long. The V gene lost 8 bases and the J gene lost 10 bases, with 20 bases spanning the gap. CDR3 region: CATRRGGPGGQYF. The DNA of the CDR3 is TGTGCCACCCGTCGGGGGGGCCCAGGGGGCCAGTACTTC. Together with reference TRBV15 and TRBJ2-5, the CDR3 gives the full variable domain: DAMVIQNPRYQVTQFGKPVTLSCSQTLNHNVMYWYQQKSSQAPKLLFHYYDKDFNNEADTPDNFQSRRPNTSFCFLDIRSPGLGDTAMYLCATRRGGPGGQYFGPGTRLLVL.

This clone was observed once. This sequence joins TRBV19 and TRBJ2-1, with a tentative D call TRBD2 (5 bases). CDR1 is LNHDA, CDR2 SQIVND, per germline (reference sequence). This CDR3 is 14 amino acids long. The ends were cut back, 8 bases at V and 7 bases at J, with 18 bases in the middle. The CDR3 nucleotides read TGTGCCAGTGCGATTGAGGGTGCTAGGAATGAGCAGTTCTTC. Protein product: CASAIEGARNEQFF.

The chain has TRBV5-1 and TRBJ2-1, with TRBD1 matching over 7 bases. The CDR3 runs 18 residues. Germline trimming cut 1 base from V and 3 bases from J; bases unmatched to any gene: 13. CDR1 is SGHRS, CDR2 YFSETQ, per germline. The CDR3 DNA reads TGCGCCAGCAGCTTGCAATCGGTCGGGAACAGGGGCTACAATGAGCAGTTCTTC. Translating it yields CASSLQSVGNRGYNEQFF.

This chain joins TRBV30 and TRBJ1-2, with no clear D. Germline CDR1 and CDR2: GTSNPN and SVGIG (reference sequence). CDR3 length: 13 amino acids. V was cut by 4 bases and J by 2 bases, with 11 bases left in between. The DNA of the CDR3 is TGTGCCTGGACAGGACTGATAAACTATGGCTACACCTTC. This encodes CAWTGLINYGYTF.